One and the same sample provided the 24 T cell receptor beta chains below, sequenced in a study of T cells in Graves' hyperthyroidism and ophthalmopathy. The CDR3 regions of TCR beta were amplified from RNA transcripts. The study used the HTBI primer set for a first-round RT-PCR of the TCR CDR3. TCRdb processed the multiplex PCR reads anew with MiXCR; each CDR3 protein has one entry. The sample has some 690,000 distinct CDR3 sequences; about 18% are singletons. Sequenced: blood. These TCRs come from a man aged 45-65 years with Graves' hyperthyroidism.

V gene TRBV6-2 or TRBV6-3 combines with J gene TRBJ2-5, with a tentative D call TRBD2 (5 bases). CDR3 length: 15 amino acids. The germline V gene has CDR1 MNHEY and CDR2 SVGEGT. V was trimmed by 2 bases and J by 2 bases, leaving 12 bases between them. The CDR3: CASSYGRLAQETQYF. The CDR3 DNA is TGTGCCAGCAGTTACGGGCGGCTAGCTCAAGAGACCCAGTACTTC.

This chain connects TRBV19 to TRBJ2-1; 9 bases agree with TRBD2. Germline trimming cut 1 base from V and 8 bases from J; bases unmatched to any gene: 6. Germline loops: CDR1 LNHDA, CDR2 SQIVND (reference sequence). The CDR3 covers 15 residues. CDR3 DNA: TGTGCCAGTAGTATAGCGGCGGGAGGGCCTCATGAGCAGTTCTTC. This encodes CASSIAAGGPHEQFF.

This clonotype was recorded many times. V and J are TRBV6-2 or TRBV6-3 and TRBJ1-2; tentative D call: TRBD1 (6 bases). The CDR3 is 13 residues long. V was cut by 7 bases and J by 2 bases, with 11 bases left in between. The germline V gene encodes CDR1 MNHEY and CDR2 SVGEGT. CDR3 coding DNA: TGTGCCAGCACCCCGGACAGAAACTATGGCTACACCTTC. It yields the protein CASTPDRNYGYTF.

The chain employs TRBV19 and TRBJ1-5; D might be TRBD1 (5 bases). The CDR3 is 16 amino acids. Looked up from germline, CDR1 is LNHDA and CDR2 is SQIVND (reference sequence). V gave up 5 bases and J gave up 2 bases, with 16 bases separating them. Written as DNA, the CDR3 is TGTGCCAGTAGTGATTACAGGACCCAACGCAATCAGCCCCAGCATTTT. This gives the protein CASSDYRTQRNQPQHF.

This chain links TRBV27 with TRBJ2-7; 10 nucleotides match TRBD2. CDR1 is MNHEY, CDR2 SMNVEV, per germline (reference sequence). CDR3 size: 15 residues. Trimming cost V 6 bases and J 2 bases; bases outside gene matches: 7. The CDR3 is CASRFGLAETYEQYF. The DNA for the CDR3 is TGTGCCAGCAGATTCGGACTAGCGGAAACCTACGAGCAGTACTTC.

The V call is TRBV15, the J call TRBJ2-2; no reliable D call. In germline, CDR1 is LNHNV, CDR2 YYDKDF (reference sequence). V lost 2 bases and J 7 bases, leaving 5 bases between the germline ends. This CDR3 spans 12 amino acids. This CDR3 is CATSRNGGELFF. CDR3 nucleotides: TGTGCCACCAGCAGAAATGGCGGGGAGCTGTTTTTT. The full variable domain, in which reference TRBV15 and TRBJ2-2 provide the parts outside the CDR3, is DAMVIQNPRYQVTQFGKPVTLSCSQTLNHNVMYWYQQKSSQAPKLLFHYYDKDFNNEADTPDNFQSRRPNTSFCFLDIRSPGLGDTAMYLCATSRNGGELFFGEGSRLTVL.

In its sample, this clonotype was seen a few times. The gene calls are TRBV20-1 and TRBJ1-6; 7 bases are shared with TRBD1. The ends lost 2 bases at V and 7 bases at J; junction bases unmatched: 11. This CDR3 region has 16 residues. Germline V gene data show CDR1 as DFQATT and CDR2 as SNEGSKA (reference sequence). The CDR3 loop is CSARPRGPGGNSPLHF. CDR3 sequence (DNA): TGCAGTGCTAGACCACGGGGCCCAGGGGGAAATTCACCCCTCCACTTT.

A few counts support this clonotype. The CDR3 DNA reads as TGCAGTGCTGACGGGACTAGCCTTTCCTACGAGCAGTACTTC. The encoded protein is CSADGTSLSYEQYF. The chain is built from TRBV20-1 and TRBJ2-7; 9 bases are shared with TRBD2. Germline trimming cut 5 bases from V and 1 base from J; bases unmatched to any gene: 6. The germline V gene encodes CDR1 DFQATT and CDR2 SNEGSKA (reference sequence). CDR3 length: 14 residues.

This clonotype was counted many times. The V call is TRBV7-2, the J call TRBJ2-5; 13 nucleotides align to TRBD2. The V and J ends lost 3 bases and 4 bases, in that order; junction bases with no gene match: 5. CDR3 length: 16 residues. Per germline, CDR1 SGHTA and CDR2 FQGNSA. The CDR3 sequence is CASSFRTSGRGETQYF. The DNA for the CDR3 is TGTGCCAGCAGCTTCAGGACTAGCGGGAGAGGAGAGACCCAGTACTTC.

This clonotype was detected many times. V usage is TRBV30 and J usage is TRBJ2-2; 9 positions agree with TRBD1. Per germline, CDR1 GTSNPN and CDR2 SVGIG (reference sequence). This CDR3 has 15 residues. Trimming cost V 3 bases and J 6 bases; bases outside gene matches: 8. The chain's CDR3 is CAWRATGTGPGELFF. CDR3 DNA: TGTGCCTGGAGAGCTACCGGGACAGGGCCCGGGGAGCTGTTTTTT.

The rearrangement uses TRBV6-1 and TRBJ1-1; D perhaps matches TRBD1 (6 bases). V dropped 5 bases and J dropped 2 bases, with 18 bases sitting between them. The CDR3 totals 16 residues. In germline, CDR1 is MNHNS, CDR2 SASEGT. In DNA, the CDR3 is TGTGCCAGCAGTCGGCCCCGGGACAAAAAAAACACTGAAGCTTTCTTT. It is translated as CASSRPRDKKNTEAFF.

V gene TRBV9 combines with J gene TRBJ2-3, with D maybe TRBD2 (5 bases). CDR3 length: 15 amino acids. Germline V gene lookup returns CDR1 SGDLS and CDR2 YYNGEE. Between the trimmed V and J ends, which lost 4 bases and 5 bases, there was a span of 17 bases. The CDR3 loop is CASSFHTRGGDTQYF. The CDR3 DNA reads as TGTGCCAGCAGCTTTCACACCCGCGGAGGAGATACGCAGTATTTT.

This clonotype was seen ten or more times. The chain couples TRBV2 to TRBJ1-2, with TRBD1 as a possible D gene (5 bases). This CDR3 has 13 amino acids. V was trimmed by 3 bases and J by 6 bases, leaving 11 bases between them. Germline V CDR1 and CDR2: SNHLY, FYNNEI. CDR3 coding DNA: TGTGCCAGCAGTGACCCAGGGTACCATGGCTACACCTTC. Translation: CASSDPGYHGYTF.

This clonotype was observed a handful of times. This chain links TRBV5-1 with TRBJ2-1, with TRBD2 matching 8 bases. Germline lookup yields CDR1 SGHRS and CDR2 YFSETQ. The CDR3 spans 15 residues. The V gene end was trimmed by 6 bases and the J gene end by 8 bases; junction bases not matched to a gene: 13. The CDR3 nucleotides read TGCGCCAGCACTCCCATCCCGGGAGGGTCGGATGAGCAGTTCTTC. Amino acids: CASTPIPGGSDEQFF.

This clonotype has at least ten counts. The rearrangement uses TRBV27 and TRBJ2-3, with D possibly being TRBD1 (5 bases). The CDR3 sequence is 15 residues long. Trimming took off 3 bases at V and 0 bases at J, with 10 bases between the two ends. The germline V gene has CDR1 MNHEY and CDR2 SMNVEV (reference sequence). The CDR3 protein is CASSLGPASTDTQYF. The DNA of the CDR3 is TGTGCCAGCAGTTTGGGGCCGGCTAGCACAGATACGCAGTATTTT.

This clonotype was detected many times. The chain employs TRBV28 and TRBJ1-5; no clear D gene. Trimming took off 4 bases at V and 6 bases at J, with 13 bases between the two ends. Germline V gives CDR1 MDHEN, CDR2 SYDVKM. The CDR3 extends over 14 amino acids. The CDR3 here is CASSSRTGSQPQHF. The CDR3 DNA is TGTGCCAGCAGTTCCCGGACCGGTAGTCAGCCCCAGCATTTT.

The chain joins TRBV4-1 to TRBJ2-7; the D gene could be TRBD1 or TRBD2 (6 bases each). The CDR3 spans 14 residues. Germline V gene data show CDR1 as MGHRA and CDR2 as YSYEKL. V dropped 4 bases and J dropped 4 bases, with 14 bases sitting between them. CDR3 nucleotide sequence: TGCGCCAGCAGCCCAGTACGGGGGCGGTACGAGCAGTACTTC. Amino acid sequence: CASSPVRGRYEQYF.

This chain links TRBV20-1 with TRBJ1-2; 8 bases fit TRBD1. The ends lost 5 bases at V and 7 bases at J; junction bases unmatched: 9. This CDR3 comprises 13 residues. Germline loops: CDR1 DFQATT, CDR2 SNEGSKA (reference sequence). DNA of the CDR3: TGCAGTGCTCCGACAGGGGCCCGGGCTGGCTACACCTTC. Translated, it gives CSAPTGARAGYTF.

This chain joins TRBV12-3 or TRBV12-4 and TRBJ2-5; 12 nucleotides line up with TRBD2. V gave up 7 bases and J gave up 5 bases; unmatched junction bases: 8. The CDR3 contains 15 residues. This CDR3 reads CASTGASGREETQYF. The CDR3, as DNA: TGTGCCAGCACCGGGGCTAGCGGGAGGGAGGAGACCCAGTACTTC.

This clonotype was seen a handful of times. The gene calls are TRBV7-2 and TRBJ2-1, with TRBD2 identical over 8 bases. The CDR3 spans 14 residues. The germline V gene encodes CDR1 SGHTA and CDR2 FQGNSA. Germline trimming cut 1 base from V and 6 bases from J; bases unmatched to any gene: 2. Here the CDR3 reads CASSLVREVNEQFF. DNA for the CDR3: TGTGCCAGCAGCTTAGTGCGGGAGGTCAATGAGCAGTTCTTC.

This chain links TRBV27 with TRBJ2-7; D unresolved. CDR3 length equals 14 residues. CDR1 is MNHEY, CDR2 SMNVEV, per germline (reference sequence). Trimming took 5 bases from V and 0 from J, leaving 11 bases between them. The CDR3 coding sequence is TGTGCCAGCAGTAGGTTCGCGAGCTCCTACGAGCAGTACTTC. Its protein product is CASSRFASSYEQYF.

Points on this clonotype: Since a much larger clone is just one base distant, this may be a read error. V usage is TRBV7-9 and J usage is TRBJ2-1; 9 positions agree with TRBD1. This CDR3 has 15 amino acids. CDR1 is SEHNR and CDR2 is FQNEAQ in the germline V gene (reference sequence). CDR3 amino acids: CASGGTGSSYNKQFF. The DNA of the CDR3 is TGTGCCAGCGGAGGGACAGGGAGCTCCTACAATAAGCAGTTCTTC.

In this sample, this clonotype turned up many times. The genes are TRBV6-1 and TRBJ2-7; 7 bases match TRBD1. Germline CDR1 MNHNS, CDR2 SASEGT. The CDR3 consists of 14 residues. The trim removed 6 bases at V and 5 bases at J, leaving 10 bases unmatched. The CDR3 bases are TGTGCCAGCAGACACGACAGGGTTCCTCACGAGCAGTACTTC. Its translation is CASRHDRVPHEQYF.

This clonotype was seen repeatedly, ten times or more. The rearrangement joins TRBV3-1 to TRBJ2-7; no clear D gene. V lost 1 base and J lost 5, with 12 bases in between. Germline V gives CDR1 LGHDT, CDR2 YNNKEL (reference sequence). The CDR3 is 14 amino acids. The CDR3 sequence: CASSQGPRYDEQYF. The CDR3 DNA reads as TGTGCCAGCAGCCAAGGACCCCGGTATGACGAGCAGTACTTC.